These 29 T cell receptor beta chains share one sample of origin, sequenced in a study of T cells in Graves' hyperthyroidism and ophthalmopathy. Using RNA transcripts as the source, TCR beta CDR3 regions were amplified. HTBI primers were used for first-round RT-PCR of the TCR CDR3. TCRdb re-derived calls from the multiplex PCR reads in MiXCR, one entry per CDR3 protein. The repertoire holds about 280,000 distinct CDR3 sequences, with approximately 26% as singletons. The sequencing sample was made of blood. The receptor source for this set is a man in his forties with Graves' hyperthyroidism that later progressed to Graves' ophthalmopathy.

This clonotype was recorded at least ten times. The genes are TRBV6-1 and TRBJ2-5; unclear D gene. Germline V CDR1 and CDR2: MNHNS, SASEGT. The ends were cut back, 4 bases at V and 5 bases at J, with 14 bases in the middle. This CDR3 comprises 14 residues. In nucleotides, the CDR3 is TGTGCCAGCAGTGGGAACAGTGCATCTGAGACCCAGTACTTC. Translated: CASSGNSASETQYF.

This clonotype was observed many times. This chain joins TRBV9 and TRBJ1-5, with a weak D call TRBD1 (5 bases). The CDR3 sequence is 15 residues long. The V gene lost 3 bases and the J gene lost 7 bases, with 17 bases spanning the gap. The germline CDR1 and CDR2 sequences are SGDLS and YYNGEE. The CDR3 loop reads CASSASAGGGQPQHF. For the CDR3, the DNA is TGTGCCAGCAGCGCCAGTGCCGGTGGGGGGCAGCCCCAGCATTTT. Full variable domain (missing parts from reference TRBV9 and TRBJ1-5): DSGVTQTPKHLITATGQRVTLRCSPRSGDLSVYWYQQSLDQGLQFLIQYYNGEERAKGNILERFSAQQFPDLHSELNLSSLELGDSALYFCASSASAGGGQPQHFGDGTRLSIL.

This clonotype was counted ten times or more. The V call is TRBV12-3 or TRBV12-4, the J call TRBJ2-2; 10 positions agree with TRBD2. The J segment lost 0 bases and the V segment lost 7 bases, leaving 11 bases of the junction unmatched. CDR3 length: 18 amino acids. DNA for the CDR3: TGTGCCAGCACTCCCCCCGGACTAGCGGATTCGAACACCGGGGAGCTGTTTTTT. Translated: CASTPPGLADSNTGELFF.

The table lists this clonotype with many counts. This chain connects TRBV19 to TRBJ2-3; 7 bases align to TRBD1. Trimming at V came to 6 bases and at J to 1 base, leaving 4 bases not matched to a gene. Germline loops: CDR1 LNHDA, CDR2 SQIVND (reference sequence). The CDR3 is made up of 14 amino acids. The CDR3 sequence: CASSRGYGTDTQYF. The CDR3 DNA reads TGTGCCAGTAGCAGGGGGTATGGCACAGATACGCAGTATTTT.

This clonotype was counted at least ten times. The chain's CDR3 is CASSEWGGGTYEQYF. Here the CDR3 DNA reads TGTGCCAGCAGTGAGTGGGGCGGGGGCACCTACGAGCAGTACTTC. The genes are TRBV2 and TRBJ2-7; weak D call: TRBD2 (7 bases). Trimming took 3 bases from V and 2 from J, leaving 14 bases between them. CDR3 length equals 15 residues. In germline, CDR1 is SNHLY, CDR2 FYNNEI.

The table lists this clonotype with many counts. The chain carries TRBV5-1 and TRBJ2-7; 7 nucleotides match TRBD1. The CDR3 runs to 14 residues. V shed 4 bases and J 5 bases; nucleotides not matched to a gene: 9. CDR1 is SGHRS and CDR2 is YFSETQ in the germline V gene. CDR3 in DNA: TGCGCCAGCAGCCAGGACAGGAGTCTCGACGAGCAGTACTTC. This sequence encodes CASSQDRSLDEQYF. The whole variable domain, remainder taken from reference TRBV5-1 and TRBJ2-7, is KAGVTQTPRYLIKTRGQQVTLSCSPISGHRSVSWYQQTPGQGLQFLFEYFSETQRNKGNFPGRFSGRQFSNSRSEMNVSTLELGDSALYLCASSQDRSLDEQYFGPGTRLTVT.

This clonotype was detected many times. The rearrangement joins TRBV27 to TRBJ1-3; D possibly corresponds to TRBD1 (5 bases). V was cut by 4 bases and J by 2 bases, with 9 bases left in between. Germline V gene sequence: CDR1 MNHEY, CDR2 SMNVEV (reference sequence). This CDR3 contains 14 residues. CDR3 protein: CASSSGLAGNTIYF. CDR3 DNA sequence: TGTGCCAGCAGTTCAGGGCTCGCTGGAAACACCATATATTTT.

This clonotype has only a few counts. The chain recombines TRBV3-1 with TRBJ2-7; D call uncertain. This CDR3 spans 13 amino acids. In germline, CDR1 is LGHDT, CDR2 YNNKEL (reference sequence). Trimming cost V 0 bases and J 0 bases, with 3 bases left between them. The CDR3 is CASSQEYSYEQYF. CDR3 coding DNA: TGTGCCAGCAGCCAAGAGTACTCCTACGAGCAGTACTTC.

This chain links TRBV30 with TRBJ2-7; D assignment may be TRBD1 or TRBD2 (5 bases each). The germline gives CDR1 GTSNPN, CDR2 SVGIG (reference sequence). Between the trimmed V and J ends, which lost 3 bases and 0 bases, there was a span of 9 bases. The CDR3 runs to 13 residues. CDR3 nucleotide sequence: TGTGCCTGGAGCCCAGGGACCTCCTACGAGCAGTACTTC. Translating gives CAWSPGTSYEQYF.

This clonotype was recorded many times. The rearrangement uses TRBV5-1 and TRBJ2-2; the D is unclear. Per the germline V gene, CDR1 is SGHRS and CDR2 is YFSETQ. CDR3 length: 16 amino acids. Between the trimmed V and J ends, which lost 6 bases and 2 bases, there was a span of 17 bases. The CDR3 sequence: CASTHSPTTNTGELFF. CDR3 coding DNA: TGCGCCAGCACCCATTCCCCGACAACTAACACCGGGGAGCTGTTTTTT.

This clonotype was observed many times. The chain is built from TRBV10-3 and TRBJ1-5; no firm D call. Trimming pared 0 bases from V and 1 base from J, leaving 4 bases between. Germline V gives CDR1 ENHRY, CDR2 SYGVKD. CDR3 size: 14 residues. The CDR3 region is CAISESGSNQPQHF. The CDR3, as DNA: TGTGCCATCAGTGAGTCAGGCAGCAATCAGCCCCAGCATTTT.

This clonotype was recorded many times. The gene calls are TRBV18 and TRBJ1-2; a possible D gene is TRBD1 (5 bases). V was trimmed by 5 bases and J by 2 bases, leaving 12 bases between them. The CDR3 has 14 amino acids. The germline CDR1 and CDR2 sequences are KGHSH and LQKENI. Here the CDR3 reads CASSSGRRNYGYTF. The DNA of the CDR3 is TGTGCCAGCTCATCGGGACGGAGAAACTATGGCTACACCTTC.

This clonotype was seen at least ten times. The rearrangement joins TRBV28 to TRBJ1-2, with TRBD1 as a possible D gene (6 bases). This CDR3 comprises 16 residues. The V and J ends lost 5 bases and 8 bases respectively, with 24 bases between them. From germline, CDR1 is MDHEN and CDR2 SYDVKM. The CDR3 protein is CASSLPTFRGASGYTF. CDR3 sequence (DNA): TGTGCCAGCAGTCTCCCCACCTTTCGGGGGGCTTCGGGCTACACCTTC.

This clonotype was recorded a few times. This rearrangement joins TRBV27 to TRBJ2-7; D possibly corresponds to TRBD1 (6 bases). This CDR3 is built from 13 residues. The ends were cut back, 6 bases at V and 6 bases at J, with 15 bases in the middle. CDR1 MNHEY and CDR2 SMNVEV come from the germline V gene (reference sequence). The CDR3 region has the DNA TGTGCCAGCAGCCGGGACACCTCTCCCGAGCAGTACTTC. Residues: CASSRDTSPEQYF.

The rearrangement joins TRBV11-1 to TRBJ2-7; no clear D. With 3 bases removed from V and 3 bases from J, the gap between germline ends came to 6 bases. CDR1 and CDR2 from the germline V gene are SGHAT and FQDESV (reference sequence). This CDR3 has 12 residues. The DNA of the CDR3 is TGTGCCAGCAGCTTGTTCGACTACGAGCAGTACTTC. Its translation: CASSLFDYEQYF.

This clonotype was seen only a few times. V and J are TRBV12-3 or TRBV12-4 and TRBJ1-3; unclear D gene. Between the trimmed V and J ends, which lost 2 bases and 0 bases, there was a span of 14 bases. The CDR3 runs to 17 residues. The CDR3 loop reads CASSLLGRTGSGNTIYF. CDR3 coding DNA: TGTGCCAGCAGTTTATTGGGGAGGACTGGCTCTGGAAACACCATATATTTT.

V gene TRBV20-1 combines with J gene TRBJ2-7; 9 bases fit TRBD2. Trimming took 5 bases from V and 3 from J; bases not matched to a gene: 8. The germline V gene has CDR1 DFQATT and CDR2 SNEGSKA (reference sequence). The CDR3 covers 14 residues. CDR3 bases: TGCAGTGCTGAATTAGCGGGAGCGTACTACGAGCAGTACTTC. Translated: CSAELAGAYYEQYF.

CDR3 region: CAISLRGGTEAFF. CDR3 bases: TGTGCCATCAGTCTCAGGGGGGGAACTGAAGCTTTCTTT. V is TRBV10-3 and J is TRBJ1-1; 7 nucleotides line up with TRBD1. This CDR3 has 13 amino acids. The ends lost 5 bases at V and 5 bases at J; junction bases unmatched: 5. The germline V gene encodes CDR1 ENHRY and CDR2 SYGVKD.

This clonotype was detected once. The chain recombines TRBV6-5 with TRBJ2-5; D might be TRBD1 or TRBD2, each matching 5 bases. CDR3 length: 15 residues. V lost 4 bases to trimming and J lost 7 bases, with 19 bases between them. Germline CDR1 reads MNHEY; CDR2 reads SVGAGI. The CDR3 reads CASSLSRGRTGTQYF. CDR3 coding DNA: TGTGCCAGCAGTTTAAGCCGGGGCAGGACGGGGACCCAGTACTTC.

Many counts were recorded for this clonotype. The chain couples TRBV20-1 to TRBJ2-5; D ambiguous. The CDR3 loop spans 13 amino acids. Trimming stripped 0 bases from V and 2 bases from J, with 7 bases between. Germline V lookup: CDR1 DFQATT, CDR2 SNEGSKA (reference sequence). The CDR3 protein is CSARDNNQETQYF. The CDR3 nucleotides are TGCAGTGCTAGAGATAATAATCAAGAGACCCAGTACTTC.

This clonotype has ten or more counts. The rearrangement joins TRBV6-5 to TRBJ2-2; 11 bases line up with TRBD2. Germline V lookup: CDR1 MNHEY, CDR2 SVGAGI. Trimming removed 4 bases from V and 1 base from J; junction bases left unmatched: 2. CDR3 length: 16 amino acids. Here the CDR3 reads CASSSGLAVNTGELFF. In DNA, the CDR3 is TGTGCCAGCAGTTCGGGACTAGCGGTGAACACCGGGGAGCTGTTTTTT.

Many counts were recorded for this clonotype. The V call is TRBV18, the J call TRBJ1-1; a possible D gene is TRBD1 (6 bases). CDR3 length: 12 amino acids. V lost 1 base to trimming and J lost 8 bases, with 8 bases between them. Germline lookup yields CDR1 KGHSH and CDR2 LQKENI. DNA for the CDR3: TGTGCCAGCTCACCACTAGGACAGGAAGCTTTCTTT. It translates to CASSPLGQEAFF. Full variable domain (missing parts from reference TRBV18 and TRBJ1-1): NAGVMQNPRHLVRRRGQEARLRCSPMKGHSHVYWYRQLPEEGLKFMVYLQKENIIDESGMPKERFSAEFPKEGPSILRIQQVVRGDSAAYFCASSPLGQEAFFGQGTRLTVV.

The chain has TRBV12-3 or TRBV12-4 and TRBJ1-5; TRBD1 matches 9 bases. The CDR3 extends over 17 amino acids. The V segment lost 3 bases and the J segment 4 bases; nucleotides outside the gene matches: 10. This CDR3 reads CASSLGVRGQGNQPQHF. The CDR3 bases are TGTGCCAGCAGTTTGGGGGTAAGGGGACAGGGTAATCAGCCCCAGCATTTT.

V usage is TRBV7-2 and J usage is TRBJ2-7; 11 bases are a match to TRBD1. After removal of 4 bases from V and 2 bases from J, the junction contained 4 bases not matched to a gene. The CDR3 spans 15 residues. Germline V gene lookup returns CDR1 SGHTA and CDR2 FQGNSA. Written as DNA, the CDR3 is TGTGCCAGCAGCTCACGGACAGGGGGCGCCTACGAGCAGTACTTC. Encoded protein: CASSSRTGGAYEQYF. Combining the CDR3 with reference TRBV7-2 and TRBJ2-7 gives the whole variable domain GAGVSQSPSNKVTEKGKDVELRCDPISGHTALYWYRQSLGQGLEFLIYFQGNSAPDKSGLPSDRFSAERTGGSVSTLTIQRTQQEDSAVYLCASSSRTGGAYEQYFGPGTRLTVT.

The chain is built from TRBV20-1 and TRBJ2-7; TRBD1 is a possible D gene (5 bases). The V end was cut by 0 bases, the J end by 3 bases, with 15 bases between. This CDR3 is built from 15 residues. Germline CDR1 reads DFQATT; CDR2 reads SNEGSKA (reference sequence). Here the CDR3 reads CSARDEKAGNYEQYF. Here the CDR3 DNA reads TGCAGTGCTAGAGATGAGAAGGCAGGGAACTACGAGCAGTACTTC.

Many counts were recorded for this clonotype. The V gene is TRBV12-3 or TRBV12-4, the J gene TRBJ1-2; D perhaps matches TRBD1 (5 bases). The CDR3 totals 12 residues. V lost 5 bases and J lost 5, with 9 bases in between. The CDR3 is CASSGGGYGYTF. The CDR3, as DNA: TGTGCCAGCAGTGGGGGGGGGTATGGCTACACCTTC.

This clonotype was seen ten or more times. The chain employs TRBV29-1 and TRBJ1-3, with D unresolved. The CDR3 length is 14 residues. Germline lookup yields CDR1 SQVTM and CDR2 ANQGSEA. Trimming took off 5 bases at V and 0 bases at J, with 11 bases between the two ends. For the CDR3, the DNA is TGCAGCGTTACGGACCCGGACTCTGGAAACACCATATATTTT. This translates into CSVTDPDSGNTIYF.

This clonotype was counted at least ten times. This chain joins TRBV6-1 and TRBJ2-1; 9 positions agree with TRBD2. CDR3 length: 13 amino acids. The ends lost 10 bases at V and 5 bases at J; junction bases unmatched: 6. Germline V gene data show CDR1 as MNHNS and CDR2 as SASEGT. The CDR3 loop reads CATAGLADNEQFF. The CDR3 DNA is TGTGCCACCGCGGGACTAGCCGACAATGAGCAGTTCTTC.

The CDR3 bases are TGTGCCACCCGAACCGGCTCCAACACCGGGGAGCTGTTTTTT. Residues: CATRTGSNTGELFF. V and J are TRBV28 and TRBJ2-2; D is uncertain. CDR1 and CDR2 (germline): MDHEN, SYDVKM. The CDR3 consists of 14 residues. Trimming removed 10 bases at V and 2 bases at J, with 14 bases between.